This T cell receptor beta chain was captured in a study of blood T cell repertoires in COVID-19. This clone occurred a few times. The method was immunoSEQ multiplex PCR; TCRdb's version includes in-frame clones alone and lacks a portion of them. Altogether approximately 290,000 clones are present, about 90% being singletons, with the ten largest covering roughly 4.3%. The study recruited people aged about 18 to 89 years across some 23 US areas. Self-reported history from a screening survey and questionnaire set each donor's cohort. CDR1 is SNHLY, CDR2 FYNNEI, per germline. This CDR3 is 13 amino acids long. With 6 bases removed from V and 7 bases from J, the gap between germline ends came to 15 bases.

This clonotype was obtained from a young woman with acute COVID-19. The chain joins TRBV2 to TRBJ1-1, with TRBD1 as a possible D gene (6 bases). The sequenced sample consisted of PBMCs or T cells enriched from blood (not recorded which). The CDR3 loop is CASRPQGQGEAFF. CDR3 coding DNA: TGTGCCAGCAGACCACAGGGTCAGGGTGAAGCTTTCTTT.